Each of the 19 T cell receptor beta chains below was sequenced from the same sample in a study of T-cell memory formation after mild COVID-19. TCRdb fed the 5' RACE reads into MiXCR, producing one record per CDR3 protein. The sample yields about 350,000 distinct CDR3 sequences, roughly 15% seen once. The sequenced sample consisted of PBMCs or a T cell subset sorted from them (not recorded which). These receptors all come from a man in his late teens or twenties who had mild COVID-19 (a few samples of this study predate the infection). Cell type and time point are not known.

This clonotype was detected ten times or more. This chain uses TRBV20-1 with TRBJ1-5; D is possibly TRBD1 (5 bases). V lost 1 base, J lost 5 bases, and 9 bases lay in between. Germline V gives CDR1 DFQATT, CDR2 SNEGSKA (reference sequence). This CDR3 has 13 residues. CDR3 amino acids: CSARGREYQPQHF. CDR3 bases: TGCAGTGCTAGAGGCAGGGAATATCAGCCCCAGCATTTT.

The chain carries TRBV5-1 and TRBJ2-5; 9 bases are a match to TRBD2. CDR3 length: 16 amino acids. V gave up 0 bases and J gave up 5 bases; unmatched junction bases: 8. CDR1 is SGHRS and CDR2 is YFSETQ in the germline V gene. The CDR3 loop reads CASSLEGASGAETQYF. DNA of the CDR3: TGCGCCAGCAGCTTGGAGGGAGCTAGCGGGGCCGAGACCCAGTACTTC.

This clonotype was recorded many times. The chain has TRBV25-1 and TRBJ2-1; D may be TRBD1 (6 bases). Trimming removed 4 bases from V and 4 bases from J, with 23 bases in between. This CDR3 comprises 18 residues. Per germline, CDR1 MGHDK and CDR2 SYGVNS. For the CDR3, the DNA is TGTGCCAGCAGTGTCAGACAGGCCATGCCATTTTTTTACAATGAGCAGTTCTTC. Translated, it gives CASSVRQAMPFFYNEQFF.

This clonotype was counted a few times. The chain links TRBV6-5 to TRBJ1-6; D call uncertain. The V gene lost 7 bases and the J gene lost 4 bases, with 17 bases spanning the gap. The CDR3 spans 16 residues. Germline values: CDR1 MNHEY, CDR2 SVGAGI. Here the CDR3 DNA reads TGTGCCAGCATCAAGACCTACGAAGGGTATAATTCACCCCTCCACTTT. Its protein product is CASIKTYEGYNSPLHF.

J is TRBJ1-1 and V is TRBV5-1; possibly TRBD1 for D (5 bases). V shed 0 bases and J shed 4 bases, with 10 bases lying between them. Per germline, CDR1 SGHRS and CDR2 YFSETQ. The CDR3 is 14 amino acids. The CDR3 spells CASSLGRAGTEAFF. The CDR3 bases are TGCGCCAGCAGCTTGGGCAGGGCGGGCACTGAAGCTTTCTTT.

The chain combines TRBV3-1 with TRBJ2-2; 7 bases map to TRBD1. Unmatched junction bases numbered 8, after V lost 1 base and J lost 6 bases. The CDR3 runs 16 residues. CDR1 LGHDT and CDR2 YNNKEL come from the germline V gene (reference sequence). The CDR3 region is CASSQVFGTDPGELFF. Here the CDR3 DNA reads TGTGCCAGCAGCCAAGTCTTCGGGACAGATCCCGGGGAGCTGTTTTTT.

This clonotype was seen a handful of times. For the CDR3, the DNA is TGTGCCAGCTCACCAAGGGGGGGATCCGGCTACGAGCAGTACTTC. Protein sequence: CASSPRGGSGYEQYF. The V call is TRBV18, the J call TRBJ2-7; possible D gene TRBD2, 7 bases. Looked up from germline, CDR1 is KGHSH and CDR2 is LQKENI. V lost 2 bases, J lost 3 bases, and 14 bases lay in between. This CDR3 is 15 amino acids long.

CDR3 loop: CASNEGQLTPNTGELFF. CDR3 DNA sequence: TGCGCCAGCAACGAGGGACAGTTAACCCCGAACACCGGGGAGCTGTTTTTT. V is TRBV5-1 and J is TRBJ2-2; 7 bases are shared with TRBD1. The CDR3 is 17 residues long. Germline V gene sequence: CDR1 SGHRS, CDR2 YFSETQ. J lost 0 bases, V lost 6 bases, and 11 bases had no gene match.

This clonotype was detected only a few times. The J gene is TRBJ2-3, the V gene TRBV6-2 or TRBV6-3, with 7 bases matching TRBD1. The CDR3 has 20 residues. Germline lookup yields CDR1 MNHEY and CDR2 SVGEGT. J gave up 5 bases and V 0 bases, and 20 bases lay outside the gene matches. This CDR3 is CASSYSTGPGSHAGGDTQYF. CDR3 sequence (DNA): TGTGCCAGCAGTTACTCGACTGGGCCCGGGTCCCACGCAGGGGGAGATACGCAGTATTTT.

This clonotype has just a few counts. The V gene is TRBV5-1, the J gene TRBJ2-7; D is perhaps TRBD1 or TRBD2 (5 bases each). V gave up 2 bases and J gave up 2 bases, with 17 bases separating them. The CDR3 totals 16 residues. Germline V lookup: CDR1 SGHRS, CDR2 YFSETQ. The CDR3 DNA reads as TGCGCCAGCAGCTTCGGTCCCGGGGCCGGGACCTACGAGCAGTACTTC. It encodes CASSFGPGAGTYEQYF. The full variable domain, with the rest looked up from reference TRBV5-1 and TRBJ2-7, is KAGVTQTPRYLIKTRGQQVTLSCSPISGHRSVSWYQQTPGQGLQFLFEYFSETQRNKGNFPGRFSGRQFSNSRSEMNVSTLELGDSALYLCASSFGPGAGTYEQYFGPGTRLTVT.

The chain is built from TRBV7-6 and TRBJ1-6, with D perhaps TRBD1 (5 bases). V was trimmed by 1 base and J by 6 bases, leaving 16 bases between them. The CDR3 length is 17 residues. Germline values: CDR1 SGHVS, CDR2 FNYEAQ. Here the CDR3 DNA reads TGTGCCAGCAGCTTAGAACCAGGGCGCGTCGGTAATTCACCCCTCCACTTT. This translates into CASSLEPGRVGNSPLHF.

The chain is built from TRBV9 and TRBJ2-3; no reliable D call. This CDR3 is built from 15 residues. The germline gives CDR1 SGDLS, CDR2 YYNGEE. V lost 4 bases and J lost 0, with 12 bases in between. CDR3 sequence (DNA): TGTGCCAGCAGCCCCCAACCTCAGAGCACAGATACGCAGTATTTT. Amino acid sequence: CASSPQPQSTDTQYF. Drawing the rest from reference TRBV9 and TRBJ2-3, the complete variable domain is DSGVTQTPKHLITATGQRVTLRCSPRSGDLSVYWYQQSLDQGLQFLIQYYNGEERAKGNILERFSAQQFPDLHSELNLSSLELGDSALYFCASSPQPQSTDTQYFGPGTRLTVL.

CDR3 sequence: CASSQTGGGELFF. The DNA for the CDR3 is TGCGCCAGCAGCCAGACAGGCGGCGGGGAGCTGTTTTTT. V is TRBV4-1 and J is TRBJ2-2, with a tentative D call TRBD1 (6 bases). The V gene lost 3 bases and the J gene lost 7 bases, with 9 bases spanning the gap. The germline V gene encodes CDR1 MGHRA and CDR2 YSYEKL. The CDR3 length is 13 residues.

The V gene is TRBV30, the J gene TRBJ2-1; possible D gene TRBD2, 5 bases. CDR1 GTSNPN and CDR2 SVGIG come from the germline V gene (reference sequence). The CDR3 is 13 residues long. Trimming left V 2 bases short and J 9 bases short, with 14 bases between. Here the CDR3 DNA reads TGTGCCTGGAGTAGTCTGGGCGCGGGTGAGCAGTTCTTC. Translation gives CAWSSLGAGEQFF.

A few counts support this clonotype. The chain links TRBV4-1 to TRBJ2-4, with D possibly being TRBD2 (5 bases). Germline values: CDR1 MGHRA, CDR2 YSYEKL. V lost 0 bases and J 1 base, leaving 19 bases between the germline ends. The CDR3 has 19 amino acids. In DNA form, the CDR3 reads TGCGCCAGCAGCCAAGATGGAGGCCGGGGTTCGGGGGCCAAAAACATTCAGTACTTC. Translating it yields CASSQDGGRGSGAKNIQYF.

There are many counts of this clonotype. The chain couples TRBV12-3 or TRBV12-4 to TRBJ1-4, with no clear D. The CDR3 is 13 residues long. V lost 0 bases and J 4 bases, leaving 3 bases between the germline ends. Here the CDR3 reads CASSLASNEKLFF. The CDR3 nucleotides read TGTGCCAGCAGTTTAGCCAGTAATGAAAAACTGTTTTTT.

This clonotype came up many times. The rearrangement uses TRBV7-2 and TRBJ2-7, with D uncertain. The V gene lost 0 bases and the J gene lost 5 bases, with 8 bases spanning the gap. The germline gives CDR1 SGHTA, CDR2 FQGNSA. CDR3 size: 13 residues. CDR3 nucleotides: TGTGCCAGCAGCTTAGCCGCAGCGAACGAGCAGTACGTC. It is translated as CASSLAAANEQYV.

V usage is TRBV29-1 and J usage is TRBJ1-2; no firm D call. The germline V gene encodes CDR1 SQVTM and CDR2 ANQGSEA. Trimming left V 8 bases short and J 3 bases short, with 13 bases between. This CDR3 is built from 12 residues. As DNA, the CDR3 is TGCAGCTGCGCAGAGGTTCACTATGGCTACACCTTC. Protein: CSCAEVHYGYTF.

This clonotype has only a few counts. V and J are TRBV20-1 and TRBJ2-7, with D possibly matching TRBD2 (5 bases). There are 13 residues in the CDR3. Germline V gene data show CDR1 as DFQATT and CDR2 as SNEGSKA (reference sequence). V lost 0 bases, J lost 4 bases, and 10 bases lay in between. CDR3 DNA sequence: TGCAGTGCTAGAGACTACCGGGGTTACGAGCAGTACGTC. Translating gives CSARDYRGYEQYV.